This paragraph reports one T cell receptor beta chain. Its cognate antigen is unknown. The sample is drawn from a study of OX40 agonist ivuxolimab in advanced cancers. Study overall: Patients treated during dose escalation were battling hepatocellular carcinoma, melanoma, renal cell or head and neck cancer.

Study findings and constraints: CD8+ T cells (on average) carried more expanded clones than CD4+ T cells.

Sequencing was performed with immunoSEQ multiplex PCR; in TCRdb, only in-frame clones are kept and a portion is missing. The sample yields 65,000 to 90,000 clones, approximately 92% seen once. The receptor was derived from an adult with an advanced solid tumor such as melanoma, head and neck, liver or kidney cancer. The starting material was CD4+ or CD8+ T cells sorted from blood, obtained in a trial of the OX40 agonist ivuxolimab.

CDR3 coding DNA: TGTGCCAGCAGCCTCCTACCGGGGGGCGACTATGGCTACACCTTC. Translating it yields CASSLLPGGDYGYTF. The V and J genes are TRBV14 and TRBJ1-2, with D maybe TRBD1 (6 bases). The germline V gene encodes CDR1 SGHDN and CDR2 FVKESK. The length of the CDR3 is 15 residues. V shed 4 bases and J shed 3 bases, with 15 bases lying between them.